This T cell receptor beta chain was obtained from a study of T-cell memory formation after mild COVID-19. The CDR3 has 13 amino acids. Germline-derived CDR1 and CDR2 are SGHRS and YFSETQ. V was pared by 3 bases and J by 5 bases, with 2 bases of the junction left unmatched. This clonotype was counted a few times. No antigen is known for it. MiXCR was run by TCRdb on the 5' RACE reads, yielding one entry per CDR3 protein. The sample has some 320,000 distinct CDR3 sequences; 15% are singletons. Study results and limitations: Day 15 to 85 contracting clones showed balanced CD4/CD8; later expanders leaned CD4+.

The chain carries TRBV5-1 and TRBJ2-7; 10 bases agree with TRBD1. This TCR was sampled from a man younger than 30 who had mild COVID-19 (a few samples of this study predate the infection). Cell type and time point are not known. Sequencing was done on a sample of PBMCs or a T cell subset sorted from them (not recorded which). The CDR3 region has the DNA TGCGCCAGCAGCTCCGGGACAGGGGACGAGCAGTACGTC. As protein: CASSSGTGDEQYV.